This T cell receptor beta chain was captured by sequencing in a study of regulatory T cells in long-lasting Graves disease. Whole-study findings and limits: Repertoires from persistent disease leaned toward TRBV28, TRBJ1-2 and TRBJ2-5. New patients shared 750 to 1,000 public clonotypes, and persistent patients shared more, with about 2,700.

Time point denoted: persistent/refractory GD, antithyroid drugs over 5 years with positive TRAb. After RNA was extracted from PBMCs, the TCR library was made from it. The length of the CDR3 is 15 residues. Trimming pared 3 bases from V and 2 bases from J, leaving 14 bases between. This clonotype was counted ten times or more. Its antigen is still unknown. The TCR beta library used iRepertoire HTBI primers with Arm-PCR amplification of CDR3. MiXCR was run by TCRdb on the multiplex PCR reads, yielding one entry per CDR3 protein. The data contain roughly 500,000 distinct CDR3 sequences, about 22% of them singletons.

This sequence originates from a female donor with Graves disease. The chain recombines TRBV12-3 or TRBV12-4 with TRBJ2-7; D is perhaps TRBD1 (5 bases). The material sequenced was peripheral blood mononuclear cells (PBMCs), taken when the disease was refractory, from a patient treated with antithyroid drugs. CDR3 loop: CASSFSPDRTYEQYF. As DNA, the CDR3 is TGTGCCAGCAGTTTCAGCCCCGACAGAACCTACGAGCAGTACTTC.